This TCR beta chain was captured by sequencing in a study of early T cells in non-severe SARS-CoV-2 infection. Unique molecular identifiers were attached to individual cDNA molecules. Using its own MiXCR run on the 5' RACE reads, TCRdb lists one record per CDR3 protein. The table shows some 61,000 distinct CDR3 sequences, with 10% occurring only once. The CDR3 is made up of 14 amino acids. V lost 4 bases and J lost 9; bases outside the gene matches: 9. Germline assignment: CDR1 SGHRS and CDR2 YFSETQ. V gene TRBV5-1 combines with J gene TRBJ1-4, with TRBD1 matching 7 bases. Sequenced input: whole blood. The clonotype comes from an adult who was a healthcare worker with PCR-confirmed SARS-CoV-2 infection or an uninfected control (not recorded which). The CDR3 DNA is TGCGCCAGCAGCCTGGGACAGAAGGAGAAAAAACTGTTTTTT. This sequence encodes CASSLGQKEKKLFF.